This is a list of T cell receptor beta chains from one sample in a study of shared clonotypes between healthy human individuals. Produced via immunoSEQ multiplex PCR; TCRdb's table is partial and in-frame only. Counted here are about 2.4 million clones, roughly 93% occurring once; the ten biggest clones make up around 0.4%. The sequenced material came from naive CD4+ T cells from PBMCs. The source of these receptors is a man between 18 and 29 years old in good health. Some clones in this sample may be carry-over from other donors' samples. Both conserved end residues are part of each CDR3. A D gene is named only where the DNA matches it firmly. Some rows have no size entry. The others give once, few or many, or a class for an expanded clone.

cdr3_nt | cdr3_aa | clone_size | v_call | d_call | j_call
TGTGCCAGCTCAGCGGGACTAGCGGCGATTACCGAGCAGTACTTC | CASSAGLAAITEQYF | . | TRBV18 | TRBD2 | TRBJ2-7
TGCGCCAGCAGCTTGTCCCCGGGACTAGACAATGAGCAGTTCTTC | CASSLSPGLDNEQFF | . | TRBV5-1 | TRBD2 | TRBJ2-1
TGTGCCAGCCGGGGGCTCAGAGAGACCCAGTACTTC | CASRGLRETQYF | . | TRBV7-6 | . | TRBJ2-5
TGTGCCAGCAGGAGAGGACAGGGGGCGGAAGGGGCCAACGTCCTGACTTTC | CASRRGQGAEGANVLTF | . | TRBV27 | TRBD1 | TRBJ2-6
TGTGCCAGCAGCTGGGACGCGAGCGAGCAGTACTTC | CASSWDASEQYF | . | TRBV7-9 | . | TRBJ2-7
TGTGCCAGTAGTATAGGGGGTGGCTACGAGCAGTACTTC | CASSIGGGYEQYF | . | TRBV19 | . | TRBJ2-7
TGTGTCAGCAGCTGGGGAGCGAACACCGGGGAGCTGTTTTTT | CVSSWGANTGELFF | once | TRBV7-3 | . | TRBJ2-2
TGCAGTGCTCAGAGGGGGACTACGCAGTATTTT | CSAQRGTTQYF | . | TRBV20-1 | . | TRBJ2-3
TGTGCCAGTAGGACACCAGGGGAGCGGACCGGGGAGCTGTTTTTT | CASRTPGERTGELFF | . | TRBV19 | . | TRBJ2-2
TGTGCCTGGAGTCCCCAGGACAGGGGAGTTGAAAAACTGTTTTTT | CAWSPQDRGVEKLFF | few | TRBV30 | TRBD1 | TRBJ1-4